One T cell receptor beta chain is described in this entry. Its specificity is not known. The data are from a study of T cells after yellow fever vaccination. The study's findings and limits: Post-booster samples contained most primary-vaccination clones (approximately 95% CD4, around 88% CD8). Of the clonotypes, a small share occurred in both CD4 and CD8 compartments.

Conversion of TCR transcripts into cDNA relied on 5'RACE template switching, which added a universal primer site and UMIs. TCRdb used MiXCR to reprocess the 5' RACE reads, holding one entry per CDR3 protein. The data show 300,000 or so distinct CDR3 sequences, about 7.8% seen once. This TCR derives from a man younger than 35 who received the YFV17D yellow fever vaccine. This material consisted of PBMCs, taken more than 40 days after the first yellow fever vaccination.

CDR3 coding DNA: TGCAGCGTTGAAGACCCTGGTCGGGATGAGCAGTTCTTC. It encodes CSVEDPGRDEQFF. The chain joins TRBV29-1 to TRBJ2-1, with D unresolved. The V and J ends lost 0 bases and 8 bases respectively, with 11 bases between them. The CDR3 is 13 residues long. Germline V lookup: CDR1 SQVTM, CDR2 ANQGSEA.